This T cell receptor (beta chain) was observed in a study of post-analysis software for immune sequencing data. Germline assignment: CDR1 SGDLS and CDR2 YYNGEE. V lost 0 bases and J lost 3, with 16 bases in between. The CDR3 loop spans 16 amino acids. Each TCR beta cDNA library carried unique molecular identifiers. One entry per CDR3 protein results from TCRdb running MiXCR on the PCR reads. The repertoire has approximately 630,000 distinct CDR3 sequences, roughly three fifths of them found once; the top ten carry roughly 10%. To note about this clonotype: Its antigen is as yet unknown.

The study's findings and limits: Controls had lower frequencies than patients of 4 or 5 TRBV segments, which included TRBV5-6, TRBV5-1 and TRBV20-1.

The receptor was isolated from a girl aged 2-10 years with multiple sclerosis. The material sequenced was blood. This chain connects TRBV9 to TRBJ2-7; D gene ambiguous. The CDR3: CASSVEPILSSYEQYF. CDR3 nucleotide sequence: TGTGCCAGCAGCGTAGAACCTATCCTAAGCAGCTACGAGCAGTACTTC.